Below, 32 T cell receptor beta chains from the same sample are listed, as sequenced in a study of early T cells in non-severe SARS-CoV-2 infection. TCRdb analysed the 5' RACE reads with MiXCR anew, one entry per CDR3 protein. This table has 60,000 to 75,000 distinct CDR3 sequences, 10% to 15% appearing once. The starting material was whole blood, obtained at baseline. These receptors all come from an adult who was a healthcare worker with PCR-confirmed SARS-CoV-2 infection or an uninfected control (not recorded which).

This clonotype was counted between two and nine times. The V gene is TRBV6-2 or TRBV6-3, the J gene TRBJ2-7, with a tentative D call TRBD2 (7 bases). V gave up 6 bases and J gave up 3 bases, with 18 bases separating them. Germline loops: CDR1 MNHEY, CDR2 SVGEGT. The CDR3 is 15 residues long. The CDR3 here is CASSAGAGAFYEQYF. The CDR3 DNA sequence: TGTGCCAGCAGCGCAGGGGCGGGGGCCTTCTACGAGCAGTACTTC.

The chain has TRBV7-9 and TRBJ2-2; D is unclear. There are 14 residues in the CDR3. Trimming pared 2 bases from V and 3 bases from J, leaving 7 bases between. Germline V gene lookup returns CDR1 SEHNR and CDR2 FQNEAQ (reference sequence). The CDR3 DNA reads TGTGCCAGCAGCTTAAGTAGGGACACCGGGGAGCTGTTTTTT. It translates to CASSLSRDTGELFF.

This clonotype was detected ten times or more. The chain recombines TRBV28 with TRBJ2-5, with TRBD2 identical over 7 bases. This CDR3 has 13 residues. Germline V lookup: CDR1 MDHEN, CDR2 SYDVKM. V shed 4 bases and J 9 bases; nucleotides not matched to a gene: 8. The CDR3 is CASSSGLEGAQYF. In DNA form, the CDR3 reads TGTGCCAGCAGTTCCGGACTAGAGGGTGCCCAGTACTTC.

This clonotype occurred once. The rearrangement uses TRBV20-1 and TRBJ2-5; D ambiguous. Looked up from germline, CDR1 is DFQATT and CDR2 is SNEGSKA (reference sequence). This CDR3 comprises 13 residues. The V end was cut by 2 bases, the J end by 5 bases, with 12 bases between. The CDR3 coding sequence is TGCAGTGCTAGATTATGGCCGAGGGAGACCCAGTACTTC. Its translation: CSARLWPRETQYF.

V usage is TRBV7-9 and J usage is TRBJ2-1; D call uncertain. Germline V gene lookup returns CDR1 SEHNR and CDR2 FQNEAQ (reference sequence). V lost 4 bases, J lost 13 bases, and 17 bases lay in between. The CDR3 consists of 13 residues. CDR3: CASSSETWRLQFF. In nucleotides, the CDR3 is TGTGCCAGCAGCTCTGAGACATGGAGATTACAGTTCTTC.

This clonotype was counted a single time. The chain recombines TRBV27 with TRBJ2-7, with a possible D match to TRBD2 (6 bases). In germline, CDR1 is MNHEY, CDR2 SMNVEV (reference sequence). V was pared by 0 bases and J by 0 bases, with 12 bases between. This CDR3 comprises 16 residues. Written as DNA, the CDR3 is TGTGCCAGCAGTTTATCACCAGCGGGTGGCTCCTACGAGCAGTACTTC. Amino acids: CASSLSPAGGSYEQYF.

The sample holds many counts of this clonotype. This chain uses TRBV20-1 with TRBJ2-1; D might be TRBD1 (5 bases). Trimming left V 4 bases short and J 10 bases short, with 14 bases between. The CDR3 spans 12 residues. Germline-derived CDR1 and CDR2 are DFQATT and SNEGSKA (reference sequence). The chain's CDR3 is CSATWQKGEQFF. CDR3 DNA: TGCAGTGCTACCTGGCAGAAGGGGGAGCAGTTCTTC.

V and J are TRBV12-3 or TRBV12-4 and TRBJ1-1; tentative D call: TRBD1 (5 bases). Trimming removed 5 bases from V and 8 bases from J, with 12 bases in between. This CDR3 is built from 12 residues. The CDR3 coding sequence is TGTGCCAGCAGTCCCTCGTGGGACGAAGCTTTCTTT. Its translation is CASSPSWDEAFF.

This clonotype was seen at least ten times. This sequence joins TRBV7-9 and TRBJ2-3, with unresolved D. The germline V gene has CDR1 SEHNR and CDR2 FQNEAQ (reference sequence). V was pared by 5 bases and J by 0 bases, with 12 bases between. This CDR3 is 15 amino acids long. CDR3 protein: CASSQLGSSTDTQYF. The CDR3 DNA is TGTGCCAGCAGCCAACTGGGTTCTAGCACAGATACGCAGTATTTT.

V usage is TRBV5-1 and J usage is TRBJ2-7; 9 bases agree with TRBD1. Losses at the gene ends were 2 bases for V and 4 bases for J; bases not matched to a gene: 7. Germline V CDR1 and CDR2: SGHRS, YFSETQ. The CDR3 has 15 amino acids. The CDR3 DNA sequence: TGCGCCAGCAGCTTAACCCCGGGACAGGGATACGAGCAGTACTTC. Residues: CASSLTPGQGYEQYF.

V gene TRBV4-1 combines with J gene TRBJ2-1; 8 positions agree with TRBD1. J gave up 7 bases and V 0 bases, and 5 bases lay outside the gene matches. The germline CDR1 and CDR2 sequences are MGHRA and YSYEKL. The CDR3 contains 15 residues. The CDR3 protein is CASSQDLQGENEQFF. The CDR3 DNA reads as TGCGCCAGCAGCCAAGACCTACAGGGGGAGAATGAGCAGTTCTTC.

Turning to this clonotype: A much larger clone differs from this one at a single base, so this may be a read error. The CDR3 region has the DNA TGTACCAGCAGCCCAATGGGGGAAGCTTTCTTT. Residues: CTSSPMGEAFF. This chain joins TRBV7-2 and TRBJ1-1, with D uncertain. The germline V and J ends were trimmed by 5 bases and 8 bases, with 9 bases remaining between them. The CDR3 sequence is 11 residues long. Germline lookup yields CDR1 SGHTA and CDR2 FQGNSA. Full variable domain (remainder filled in from reference TRBV7-2 and TRBJ1-1): GAGVSQSPSNKVTEKGKDVELRCDPISGHTALYWYRQSLGQGLEFLIYFQGNSAPDKSGLPSDRFSAERTGGSVSTLTIQRTQQEDSAVYLCTSSPMGEAFFGQGTRLTVV.

CDR3: CSVEDQRAGGRYGYTF. In nucleotides, the CDR3 is TGCAGCGTTGAAGATCAGAGGGCAGGGGGCCGCTATGGCTACACCTTC. The rearrangement joins TRBV29-1 to TRBJ1-2; the match to TRBD1 covers 8 bases. In germline, CDR1 is SQVTM, CDR2 ANQGSEA. This CDR3 is built from 16 residues. J gave up 4 bases and V 0 bases, and 10 bases lay outside the gene matches.

The table lists this clonotype with a few counts. The rearrangement uses TRBV10-1 and TRBJ2-3, with 9 bases fitting TRBD2. The CDR3 consists of 19 residues. Trimming at V came to 2 bases and at J to 4 bases, leaving 16 bases not matched to a gene. Germline V gives CDR1 WNHNN, CDR2 SYGVQD (reference sequence). The CDR3 sequence: CASSEGPAFAGGVADTQYF. The CDR3 DNA reads as TGCGCCAGCAGTGAGGGGCCCGCGTTTGCGGGGGGGGTGGCAGATACGCAGTATTTT.

This clonotype has a handful of counts. This chain links TRBV6-2 or TRBV6-3 with TRBJ2-2; D is ambiguous. Trimming cost V 10 bases and J 7 bases, with 13 bases left between them. This CDR3 has 12 amino acids. Looked up from germline, CDR1 is MNHEY and CDR2 is SVGEGT. The CDR3 DNA reads TGTGCCACCTCGGATGATAGCGGGGAGCTGTTTTTT. Encoded protein: CATSDDSGELFF.

The table lists this clonotype with many counts. The chain employs TRBV6-6 and TRBJ2-3; 8 positions agree with TRBD1. Germline lookup yields CDR1 MNHNY and CDR2 SVGAGI (reference sequence). The V gene end was trimmed by 8 bases and the J gene end by 3 bases; junction bases not matched to a gene: 13. This CDR3 is built from 16 residues. This CDR3 reads CASLKRGQGSTDTQYF. Written as DNA, the CDR3 is TGTGCCAGCCTTAAGAGAGGACAGGGAAGTACAGATACGCAGTATTTT.

V and J are TRBV27 and TRBJ1-2, with D perhaps matching TRBD1 (5 bases). Trimming pared 5 bases from V and 8 bases from J, leaving 24 bases between. CDR3 length: 16 residues. CDR1 and CDR2 (germline): MNHEY, SMNVEV (reference sequence). The CDR3 bases are TGTGCCAGCAGTCCCGGACGTACTGCCCCGCGGGACGGCTACACCTTC. Translated, it gives CASSPGRTAPRDGYTF.

This clonotype was seen only a few times. The chain couples TRBV15 to TRBJ2-1; the D is unclear. Trimming left V 3 bases short and J 9 bases short, with 15 bases between. The CDR3 contains 14 residues. Germline CDR1 reads LNHNV; CDR2 reads YYDKDF (reference sequence). CDR3 nucleotide sequence: TGTGCCACCAGCAGTCTTATACTTGCCACTGAGCAGTTCTTC. This encodes CATSSLILATEQFF.

This clonotype has only a few counts. The genes are TRBV6-4 and TRBJ2-2, with D perhaps TRBD2 (5 bases). Germline V gene lookup returns CDR1 MRHNA and CDR2 SNTAGT. This CDR3 region has 13 residues. V lost 4 bases and J lost 8, with 11 bases in between. The chain's CDR3 is CASSAAPGGELFF. The CDR3 DNA reads as TGTGCCAGCAGTGCGGCCCCGGGGGGGGAGCTGTTTTTT.

The sample holds a few counts of this clonotype. This chain joins TRBV20-1 and TRBJ2-7; possibly TRBD1 for D (5 bases). CDR1 is DFQATT, CDR2 SNEGSKA, per germline (reference sequence). V lost 5 bases to trimming and J lost 0 bases, with 8 bases between them. CDR3 length: 12 residues. The CDR3 loop reads CSAEDNSYEQYF. CDR3 nucleotide sequence: TGCAGTGCTGAGGACAACTCCTACGAGCAGTACTTC.

This clonotype was counted only a few times. V is TRBV20-1 and J is TRBJ1-3; possibly TRBD1 for D (5 bases). This CDR3 region has 15 residues. Germline-derived CDR1 and CDR2 are DFQATT and SNEGSKA (reference sequence). Trimming left V 5 bases short and J 2 bases short, with 16 bases between. The CDR3 DNA reads as TGCAGTGCTCCACGGGGCACGAGCCCTGGAAACACCATATATTTT. Amino acid sequence: CSAPRGTSPGNTIYF.

This clonotype was detected only a few times. This chain joins TRBV6-5 and TRBJ1-1; D ambiguous. This CDR3 comprises 13 residues. Trimming removed 8 bases at V and 5 bases at J, with 15 bases between. Looked up from germline, CDR1 is MNHEY and CDR2 is SVGAGI. As DNA, the CDR3 is TGTGCCAGCTCCAGATTCAAGGGAACTGAAGCTTTCTTT. Amino acids: CASSRFKGTEAFF.

This clonotype has ten or more counts. The rearrangement uses TRBV7-9 and TRBJ2-1; D gene unclear. Germline loops: CDR1 SEHNR, CDR2 FQNEAQ (reference sequence). CDR3 length: 10 amino acids. Trimming took 8 bases from V and 10 from J, leaving 9 bases between them. As DNA, the CDR3 is TGTGCCAGCGAGGATCAGGAGCAGTTCTTC. Translating gives CASEDQEQFF.

V gene TRBV4-2 combines with J gene TRBJ2-1, with 7 bases that match TRBD2. CDR3 length: 15 amino acids. From germline, CDR1 is LGHNA and CDR2 YNFKEQ. V was pared by 4 bases and J by 6 bases, with 9 bases of the junction left unmatched. DNA for the CDR3: TGTGCCAGCAGCCCTCCTGCGGGCGGGGGCAATGAGCAGTTCTTC. It yields the protein CASSPPAGGGNEQFF.

The sample holds a few counts of this clonotype. This chain joins TRBV11-2 and TRBJ2-7; 8 bases align to TRBD1. This CDR3 has 15 amino acids. V lost 5 bases, J lost 4 bases, and 10 bases stayed unmatched. Germline V gene data show CDR1 as SGHAT and CDR2 as FQNNGV. For the CDR3, the DNA is TGTGCCAGCAGCCGCACCGGGACAGGTGAATACGAGCAGTACTTC. Translating it yields CASSRTGTGEYEQYF. Full variable domain (outside the CDR3, taken from reference TRBV11-2 and TRBJ2-7): EAGVAQSPRYKIIEKRQSVAFWCNPISGHATLYWYQQILGQGPKLLIQFQNNGVVDDSQLPKDRFSAERLKGVDSTLKIQPAKLEDSAVYLCASSRTGTGEYEQYFGPGTRLTVT.

This clonotype was counted a few times. The chain couples TRBV30 to TRBJ2-7; tentative D call: TRBD1 (5 bases). Germline assignment: CDR1 GTSNPN and CDR2 SVGIG (reference sequence). Trimming stripped 3 bases from V and 2 bases from J, with 17 bases between. CDR3 size: 15 residues. In DNA, the CDR3 is TGTGCCTGGAGAGCTTCACAGGAGATCCCCTACGAGCAGTACTTC. It is translated as CAWRASQEIPYEQYF.

This chain joins TRBV10-3 and TRBJ2-2; D not resolved. The CDR3 has 16 amino acids. The V end lost 0 bases, the J end lost 3 bases, and 11 bases lay between the germline ends. The germline CDR1 and CDR2 sequences are ENHRY and SYGVKD. CDR3: CAISESEQLYTGELFF. CDR3 sequence (DNA): TGTGCCATCAGTGAGTCGGAACAGCTTTACACCGGGGAGCTGTTTTTT.

The chain employs TRBV12-3 or TRBV12-4 and TRBJ1-4; unclear D gene. The V end was cut by 2 bases, the J end by 8 bases, with 12 bases between. This CDR3 has 14 amino acids. DNA of the CDR3: TGTGCCAGCAGTTTATGGCGAAATTGGGAAAAACTGTTTTTT. Its translation is CASSLWRNWEKLFF.

This clonotype was seen only a few times. V usage is TRBV7-9 and J usage is TRBJ2-7; TRBD2 matches at 7 bases. The CDR3 is 15 residues long. The germline V gene encodes CDR1 SEHNR and CDR2 FQNEAQ (reference sequence). The V gene end was trimmed by 5 bases and the J gene end by 1 base; junction bases not matched to a gene: 8. The CDR3 spells CASSPVAGRSYEQYF. CDR3 nucleotide sequence: TGTGCCAGCAGCCCCGTAGCGGGCCGATCCTACGAGCAGTACTTC.

This clonotype was recorded at least ten times. The chain recombines TRBV30 with TRBJ2-1; 7 positions agree with TRBD2. CDR1 and CDR2 from the germline V gene are GTSNPN and SVGIG (reference sequence). The trim removed 2 bases at V and 11 bases at J, leaving 3 bases unmatched. The CDR3 consists of 11 residues. The CDR3 protein is CAWSWEGKQFF. CDR3 DNA sequence: TGTGCCTGGAGTTGGGAGGGAAAGCAGTTCTTC.

This clonotype was seen more than once but under ten times. The rearrangement joins TRBV28 to TRBJ2-7, with 9 bases fitting TRBD1. This CDR3 is 14 amino acids long. Germline CDR1 reads MDHEN; CDR2 reads SYDVKM. With V trimmed by 5 bases and J by 7 bases, 9 bases remained unmatched. The CDR3 reads CASSPLRTGEEQYF. The DNA of the CDR3 is TGTGCCAGCAGTCCCCTTAGGACAGGGGAAGAGCAGTACTTC.

This chain uses TRBV5-5 with TRBJ1-6, with D uncertain. This CDR3 has 16 residues. Germline CDR1 is SGHKS and CDR2 is YYEKEE (reference sequence). Trimming cost V 1 base and J 0 bases, with 8 bases left between them. The CDR3 spells CASSLTGSSYNSPLHF. The CDR3 DNA is TGTGCCAGCAGCTTGACGGGTAGCTCCTATAATTCACCCCTCCACTTT. Together with reference TRBV5-5 and TRBJ1-6, the CDR3 gives the full variable domain: DAGVTQSPTHLIKTRGQQVTLRCSPISGHKSVSWYQQVLGQGPQFIFQYYEKEERGRGNFPDRFSARQFPNYSSELNVNALLLGDSALYLCASSLTGSSYNSPLHFGNGTRLTVT.